This paragraph reports one TCR beta chain. These data come from a study of T cell changes during pregnancy in multiple sclerosis. CDR3 length: 15 residues. V trimming: 6 bases; J trimming: 2 bases; junction bases outside the gene matches: 8. Germline CDR1 reads LGHNA; CDR2 reads YSLEER. The assay was immunoSEQ multiplex PCR, and TCRdb's table has in-frame clones only and misses some. This table holds approximately 82,000 clones, 75% to 95% found once. The source material was CD4+ T cells from peripheral blood mononuclear cells, sampled in the second trimester of pregnancy. The chain recombines TRBV4-3 with TRBJ1-2, with TRBD1 matching 8 bases. The sequence derives from a female donor with multiple sclerosis, enrolled in a pregnancy study. Here the CDR3 reads CASRPGQAANYGYTF. The CDR3 DNA sequence: TGCGCCAGCAGGCCGGGACAGGCAGCGAACTATGGCTACACCTTC.